Listed below are T cell receptor beta chains from one sample, sequenced in a study of spatial heterogeneity in lung cancer. A single record per CDR3 protein comes from TCRdb applying MiXCR to the 5' RACE reads. This table holds approximately 21,000 distinct CDR3 sequences, over 3% found once. The input for sequencing was PBMCs, taken at surgery. Receptors were obtained from a female donor with early-stage non-small cell lung cancer. CDR3s include the opening cysteine and the closing phenylalanine or tryptophan. Each record gives: CDR3 protein, CDR3 DNA, D gene, clone size, J gene, V gene. A D gene is named only where the DNA matches it firmly. A clone size is listed for some rows: how often the clone was seen (once, few, many), or a class if it is expanded.

cdr3_aa: CSARLAGVSGELFF
cdr3_nt: TGCAGCGCCCGACTAGCGGGAGTATCGGGGGAGCTGTTTTTT
d_call: TRBD2
clone_size: many
j_call: TRBJ2-2
v_call: TRBV29-1

cdr3_aa: CASSLDRGLYSEQYF
cdr3_nt: TGTGCCAGCAGTTTAGACAGGGGGCTCTACTCCGAGCAGTACTTC
d_call: TRBD1
clone_size: many
j_call: TRBJ2-7
v_call: TRBV12-3/TRBV12-4

cdr3_aa: CATKQGPSGGHQPQHF
cdr3_nt: TGTGCCACCAAGCAGGGGCCATCCGGGGGGCATCAGCCCCAGCATTTT
d_call: .
clone_size: medium-sized
j_call: TRBJ1-5
v_call: TRBV15

cdr3_aa: CASSYSLRTAYEQYF
cdr3_nt: TGTGCCAGCAGTTACTCGCTCCGGACAGCCTACGAGCAGTACTTC
d_call: .
clone_size: many
j_call: TRBJ2-7
v_call: TRBV6-7

cdr3_aa: CASSHDTGWNTEAFF
cdr3_nt: TGTGCCAGCAGCCACGACACGGGTTGGAACACTGAAGCTTTCTTT
d_call: .
clone_size: many
j_call: TRBJ1-1
v_call: TRBV12-3/TRBV12-4

cdr3_aa: CASSLPPAGTVYGYTF
cdr3_nt: TGTGCCAGCAGCTTGCCCCCGGCAGGGACCGTCTATGGCTACACCTTC
d_call: .
clone_size: many
j_call: TRBJ1-2
v_call: TRBV7-9

cdr3_aa: CASSLWPSGELFF
cdr3_nt: TGTGCCAGCAGTTTATGGCCTAGCGGGGAGCTGTTTTTT
d_call: .
clone_size: many
j_call: TRBJ2-2
v_call: TRBV27

cdr3_aa: CARYPGQLTGELFF
cdr3_nt: TGTGCCAGATACCCGGGACAGCTCACCGGGGAGCTGTTTTTT
d_call: TRBD1
clone_size: many
j_call: TRBJ2-2
v_call: TRBV27

cdr3_aa: CATAWSGRDEQFF
cdr3_nt: TGTGCCACTGCTTGGTCGGGACGGGATGAGCAGTTCTTC
d_call: .
clone_size: many
j_call: TRBJ2-1
v_call: TRBV24-1

cdr3_aa: CASSHLQGNQETQYF
cdr3_nt: TGCGCCAGCAGCCATCTACAGGGTAACCAAGAGACCCAGTACTTC
d_call: .
clone_size: .
j_call: TRBJ2-5
v_call: TRBV4-1

cdr3_aa: CASSLWTGTQPQHF
cdr3_nt: TGTGCCAGCAGCCTCTGGACAGGGACTCAGCCCCAGCATTTT
d_call: TRBD1
clone_size: many
j_call: TRBJ1-5
v_call: TRBV5-6

cdr3_aa: CASSQDLGTGFNEQFF
cdr3_nt: TGTGCCAGCAGCCAAGACTTAGGGACAGGGTTTAATGAGCAGTTCTTC
d_call: TRBD1
clone_size: many
j_call: TRBJ2-1
v_call: TRBV3-1

cdr3_aa: CASSRLLPAGTDTQYF
cdr3_nt: TGTGCCAGCAGCCGATTACTACCAGCGGGCACAGATACGCAGTATTTT
d_call: .
clone_size: few
j_call: TRBJ2-3
v_call: TRBV27

cdr3_aa: CASKLRAGSLNYNEQFF
cdr3_nt: TGCGCCAGCAAACTAAGGGCTGGCAGCTTGAACTACAATGAGCAGTTCTTC
d_call: .
clone_size: many
j_call: TRBJ2-1
v_call: TRBV5-1

cdr3_aa: CASSDGTSEMRPDTQYF
cdr3_nt: TGTGCCAGCAGTGACGGGACTAGCGAGATGAGACCAGATACGCAGTATTTT
d_call: TRBD2
clone_size: many
j_call: TRBJ2-3
v_call: TRBV6-1

cdr3_aa: CASSFGRGEAFF
cdr3_nt: TGTGCCAGCAGCTTTGGACGCGGTGAAGCTTTCTTT
d_call: .
clone_size: many
j_call: TRBJ1-1
v_call: TRBV7-9

cdr3_aa: CASSPRPPITGETDTQYF
cdr3_nt: TGTGCCAGCAGCCCACGCCCACCAATTACGGGAGAGACAGATACGCAGTATTTT
d_call: .
clone_size: many
j_call: TRBJ2-3
v_call: TRBV9

cdr3_aa: CASSSDLSGANVLTF
cdr3_nt: TGTGCTAGCAGCTCGGACCTATCTGGGGCCAACGTCCTGACTTTC
d_call: .
clone_size: many
j_call: TRBJ2-6
v_call: TRBV7-7

cdr3_aa: CASSPGTSGRTDTQYF
cdr3_nt: TGTGCCAGCAGCCCCGGGACTAGCGGGAGAACCGATACGCAGTATTTT
d_call: TRBD2
clone_size: many
j_call: TRBJ2-3
v_call: TRBV9

cdr3_aa: CASSRTSGRSYEQYF
cdr3_nt: TGTGCCAGCAGCCGGACTAGCGGGAGAAGCTACGAGCAGTACTTC
d_call: TRBD2
clone_size: many
j_call: TRBJ2-7
v_call: TRBV2

cdr3_aa: CASRLAGDYEQYF
cdr3_nt: TGTGCCAGCAGACTAGCGGGGGACTACGAGCAGTACTTC
d_call: TRBD2
clone_size: medium-sized
j_call: TRBJ2-7
v_call: TRBV6-2/TRBV6-3

cdr3_aa: CASSLGPTGELFF
cdr3_nt: TGCGCCAGCAGCTTGGGTCCCACCGGGGAGCTGTTTTTT
d_call: .
clone_size: many
j_call: TRBJ2-2
v_call: TRBV5-1

cdr3_aa: CASSLVSGHQETQYF
cdr3_nt: TGCGCCAGCAGCTTGGTCTCGGGCCACCAAGAGACCCAGTACTTC
d_call: .
clone_size: .
j_call: TRBJ2-5
v_call: TRBV5-1

cdr3_aa: CASSLSGNYNEQFF
cdr3_nt: TGTGCCAGCAGTCTCTCAGGCAATTACAATGAGCAGTTCTTC
d_call: .
clone_size: many
j_call: TRBJ2-1
v_call: TRBV27

cdr3_aa: CASSILAGVYNEQFF
cdr3_nt: TGTGCCAGCAGCATACTAGCGGGGGTCTACAATGAGCAGTTCTTC
d_call: TRBD2
clone_size: many
j_call: TRBJ2-1
v_call: TRBV7-3

cdr3_aa: CASSQEAGLSVETQYF
cdr3_nt: TGTGCCAGCAGCCAAGAAGCGGGACTCTCAGTCGAGACCCAGTACTTC
d_call: TRBD2
clone_size: many
j_call: TRBJ2-5
v_call: TRBV4-2

cdr3_aa: CSARMREVSYNEQFF
cdr3_nt: TGCAGTGCTAGAATGAGGGAAGTATCCTACAATGAGCAGTTCTTC
d_call: .
clone_size: many
j_call: TRBJ2-1
v_call: TRBV20-1

cdr3_aa: CASSRDLSSYNEQFF
cdr3_nt: TGTGCCAGCAGCCGGGACTTGAGCTCCTACAATGAGCAGTTCTTC
d_call: .
clone_size: many
j_call: TRBJ2-1
v_call: TRBV7-2

cdr3_aa: CASSLSSPSGGYTF
cdr3_nt: TGTGCCAGCAGTTTATCTTCGCCTTCTGGTGGCTACACCTTC
d_call: .
clone_size: many
j_call: TRBJ1-2
v_call: TRBV27

cdr3_aa: CASRALAGGPETQYF
cdr3_nt: TGTGCCAGCAGGGCTCTAGCGGGAGGGCCAGAGACCCAGTACTTC
d_call: TRBD2
clone_size: many
j_call: TRBJ2-5
v_call: TRBV7-2

cdr3_aa: CASSYPTFEGGYGYTF
cdr3_nt: TGTGCCAGCAGTTACCCGACGTTTGAGGGTGGCTATGGCTACACCTTC
d_call: .
clone_size: many
j_call: TRBJ1-2
v_call: TRBV6-5

cdr3_aa: CASKQGAYTEAFF
cdr3_nt: TGTGCCAGCAAACAGGGGGCTTACACTGAAGCTTTCTTT
d_call: TRBD1
clone_size: many
j_call: TRBJ1-1
v_call: TRBV28

cdr3_aa: CASVKTGRGRSAKNIQYF
cdr3_nt: TGTGCCAGCGTAAAAACGGGTCGCGGGAGATCAGCCAAAAACATTCAGTACTTC
d_call: TRBD2
clone_size: .
j_call: TRBJ2-4
v_call: TRBV9

cdr3_aa: CASSYGGTEAFF
cdr3_nt: TGTGCCAGCAGCTATGGGGGCACTGAAGCTTTCTTT
d_call: .
clone_size: many
j_call: TRBJ1-1
v_call: TRBV7-8

cdr3_aa: CASSERPGETYEQYF
cdr3_nt: TGTGCCAGCAGTGAACGGCCAGGGGAAACCTACGAGCAGTACTTC
d_call: .
clone_size: many
j_call: TRBJ2-7
v_call: TRBV2

cdr3_aa: CASSSTSTGSYEQYF
cdr3_nt: TGTGCCAGCAGTTCCACGTCGACAGGCTCCTACGAGCAGTACTTC
d_call: .
clone_size: many
j_call: TRBJ2-7
v_call: TRBV28

cdr3_aa: CASSTGVGTGELFF
cdr3_nt: TGTGCCAGCAGTACAGGGGTCGGCACCGGGGAGCTGTTTTTT
d_call: TRBD1
clone_size: many
j_call: TRBJ2-2
v_call: TRBV9

cdr3_aa: CASSFAGWLEVNEQFF
cdr3_nt: TGTGCCAGCTCCTTTGCCGGATGGCTAGAGGTAAATGAGCAGTTCTTC
d_call: .
clone_size: many
j_call: TRBJ2-1
v_call: TRBV7-2

cdr3_aa: CSARTSGAQETQYF
cdr3_nt: TGCAGTGCTCGGACTAGCGGGGCACAAGAGACCCAGTACTTC
d_call: TRBD2
clone_size: many
j_call: TRBJ2-5
v_call: TRBV20-1

cdr3_aa: CASSQGEGPAYEQYF
cdr3_nt: TGTGCCAGCAGCCAGGGGGAGGGGCCCGCCTACGAGCAGTACTTC
d_call: .
clone_size: many
j_call: TRBJ2-7
v_call: TRBV9

cdr3_aa: CASSSRQGTDTQYF
cdr3_nt: TGTGCCAGCAGCTCTCGACAGGGCACAGATACGCAGTATTTT
d_call: .
clone_size: many
j_call: TRBJ2-3
v_call: TRBV28

cdr3_aa: CASSSDRGAGNTIYF
cdr3_nt: TGTGCCAGCAGTTCCGACAGGGGGGCTGGAAACACCATATATTTT
d_call: TRBD1
clone_size: many
j_call: TRBJ1-3
v_call: TRBV12-3/TRBV12-4

cdr3_aa: CASSPLAGDGNEQFF
cdr3_nt: TGTGCCAGCAGTCCACTAGCGGGAGACGGGAATGAGCAGTTCTTC
d_call: TRBD2
clone_size: .
j_call: TRBJ2-1
v_call: TRBV7-9

cdr3_aa: CASSTGGDAGYGYTF
cdr3_nt: TGTGCCAGCAGCACTGGTGGGGACGCGGGCTATGGCTACACCTTC
d_call: .
clone_size: few
j_call: TRBJ1-2
v_call: TRBV9

cdr3_aa: CASSYTVAGENYNEQFF
cdr3_nt: TGTGCCAGCAGTTACACCGTAGCGGGAGAGAACTACAATGAGCAGTTCTTC
d_call: TRBD2
clone_size: many
j_call: TRBJ2-1
v_call: TRBV6-5

cdr3_aa: CASSEGSAIYEQYF
cdr3_nt: TGTGCCAGCTCCGAGGGATCAGCAATCTACGAGCAGTACTTC
d_call: .
clone_size: many
j_call: TRBJ2-7
v_call: TRBV7-6

cdr3_aa: CASSLEGPRETQYF
cdr3_nt: TGTGCCAGCAGCTTAGAGGGACCCAGAGAGACCCAGTACTTC
d_call: .
clone_size: many
j_call: TRBJ2-5
v_call: TRBV7-9

cdr3_aa: CASSPGQIYEQYF
cdr3_nt: TGTGCCAGCAGCCCGGGACAGATATACGAGCAGTACTTC
d_call: TRBD1
clone_size: many
j_call: TRBJ2-7
v_call: TRBV7-6

cdr3_aa: CASRGPLMNTEAFF
cdr3_nt: TGCGCCAGCAGGGGTCCCTTAATGAACACTGAAGCTTTCTTT
d_call: .
clone_size: many
j_call: TRBJ1-1
v_call: TRBV4-1

cdr3_aa: CASSFRQGAYEQYF
cdr3_nt: TGTGCCAGCAGTTTTCGACAGGGGGCCTACGAGCAGTACTTC
d_call: TRBD1
clone_size: many
j_call: TRBJ2-7
v_call: TRBV13

cdr3_aa: CASSQLAETGSTDTQYF
cdr3_nt: TGTGCCAGCAGCCAACTTGCGGAAACGGGAAGCACAGATACGCAGTATTTT
d_call: .
clone_size: many
j_call: TRBJ2-3
v_call: TRBV4-2

cdr3_aa: CATSDALGEQYF
cdr3_nt: TGTGCCACCAGTGACGCCCTTGGCGAGCAGTACTTC
d_call: .
clone_size: many
j_call: TRBJ2-7
v_call: TRBV24-1

cdr3_aa: CASSLAGIDEQYF
cdr3_nt: TGCGCCAGCAGCTTGGCAGGGATCGACGAGCAGTACTTC
d_call: .
clone_size: many
j_call: TRBJ2-7
v_call: TRBV5-1

cdr3_aa: CASEGDRETQYF
cdr3_nt: TGTGCCAGTGAGGGTGACCGGGAGACCCAGTACTTC
d_call: .
clone_size: many
j_call: TRBJ2-5
v_call: TRBV19

cdr3_aa: CATSDLSGDNEQFF
cdr3_nt: TGTGCCACCAGTGACCTTAGCGGGGACAATGAGCAGTTCTTC
d_call: TRBD2
clone_size: many
j_call: TRBJ2-1
v_call: TRBV24-1

cdr3_aa: CATSRDRTSGNQYF
cdr3_nt: TGTGCCACCAGCAGAGATCGGACTAGCGGAAACCAGTACTTC
d_call: TRBD2
clone_size: many
j_call: TRBJ2-4
v_call: TRBV15

cdr3_aa: CASSASGLVWVPPYEQYF
cdr3_nt: TGTGCCAGCAGTGCTAGCGGGCTGGTGTGGGTGCCCCCCTACGAGCAGTACTTC
d_call: TRBD2
clone_size: few
j_call: TRBJ2-7
v_call: TRBV28

cdr3_aa: CASREGTSSGEQYF
cdr3_nt: TGCGCCAGCAGGGAGGGGACTTCATCGGGGGAGCAGTACTTC
d_call: .
clone_size: many
j_call: TRBJ2-7
v_call: TRBV10-2